This T cell receptor beta chain was captured by sequencing in a study of T cells in Graves' hyperthyroidism and ophthalmopathy. This clonotype appeared many times. The antigen remains undetermined. V lost 3 bases, J lost 5 bases, and 6 bases stayed unmatched. CDR3 size: 15 residues. Germline CDR1 is LGHNA and CDR2 is YSLEER. General study findings and limits: A model of 13 V-J features distinguished ophthalmopathy from stable hyperthyroidism.

Amplified TCR beta CDR3 regions came from RNA transcripts. The HTBI primer set drove a first-round RT-PCR of the TCR CDR3. Each CDR3 protein is one row after TCRdb ran MiXCR on the multiplex PCR reads. The sample consists of 450,000 to 700,000 distinct CDR3 sequences, roughly 46% of them appearing once. Stable hyperthyroidism: no ophthalmopathy progression over 18 months of follow-up. Uncontrolled infection, other autoimmune disease, pregnancy or lactation led to exclusion. This TCR was recovered from a woman younger than 30 with Graves' hyperthyroidism. Source material: peripheral blood or thyroid tissue (not recorded which). The chain couples TRBV4-3 to TRBJ1-1; 10 bases line up with TRBD1. CDR3 amino acids: CASSQVDRGLTEAFF. The CDR3 region has the DNA TGCGCCAGCAGCCAGGTTGACAGGGGGCTGACTGAAGCTTTCTTT.